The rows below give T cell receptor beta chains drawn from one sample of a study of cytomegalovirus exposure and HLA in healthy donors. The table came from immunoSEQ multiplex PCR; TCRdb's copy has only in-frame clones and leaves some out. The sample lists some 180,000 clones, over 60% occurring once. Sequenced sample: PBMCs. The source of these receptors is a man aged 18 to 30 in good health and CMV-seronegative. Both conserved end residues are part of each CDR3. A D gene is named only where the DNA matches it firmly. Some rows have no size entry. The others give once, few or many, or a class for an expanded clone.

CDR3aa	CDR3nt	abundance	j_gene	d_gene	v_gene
CASSRTENTGELFF	TGTGCCAGCAGCAGGACTGAGAACACCGGGGAGCTGTTTTTT	.	TRBJ2-2	.	TRBV5-4
CASSTSHIPDTQYF	TGTGCCAGCAGCACATCACATATTCCAGATACGCAGTATTTT	.	TRBJ2-3	.	TRBV6-1
CASSFPGGARIGELFF	TGCGCCAGCAGCTTCCCGGGAGGGGCACGGATCGGGGAGCTGTTTTTT	.	TRBJ2-2	TRBD2	TRBV5-1
CASSLGQGTVGYTF	TGTGCCAGCAGTCTCGGACAGGGAACGGTAGGCTACACCTTC	.	TRBJ1-2	TRBD1	TRBV13
CASSKGQGVSPLHF	TGTGCCAGCAGCAAGGGACAGGGGGTTTCACCCCTCCACTTT	.	TRBJ1-6	TRBD1	TRBV9
CATPGQEGEQFF	TGTGCCACCCCGGGACAGGAAGGTGAGCAGTTCTTC	.	TRBJ2-1	TRBD1	TRBV6-4
CASSQRQGKEKLFF	TGTGCCAGCAGCCAACGGCAGGGAAAGGAAAAACTGTTTTTT	.	TRBJ1-4	.	TRBV14
CASRPLAGGGGELFF	TGTGCCAGCAGACCACTAGCGGGAGGTGGCGGGGAGCTGTTTTTT	.	TRBJ2-2	TRBD2	TRBV28
CASSGPSGLAGEGEQFF	TGTGCCAGCAGTGGCCCATCGGGACTAGCGGGAGAGGGTGAGCAGTTCTTC	.	TRBJ2-1	TRBD2	TRBV2
CASSGRVIETQYF	TGTGCCAGCAGCGGGAGGGTGATAGAGACCCAGTACTTC	few	TRBJ2-5	TRBD2	TRBV7-2
CATSRATIAGTDTQYF	TGTGCCACCAGCAGAGCAACTATTGCAGGGACAGATACGCAGTATTTT	.	TRBJ2-3	.	TRBV15
CASSLAASGNEQFF	TGTGCCAGCAGCTTAGCCGCGTCCGGCAATGAGCAGTTCTTC	few	TRBJ2-1	.	TRBV7-6
CASSRQGYTIYF	TGTGCCAGCAGTCGACAGGGATACACCATATATTTT	.	TRBJ1-3	TRBD1	TRBV11-2
CASSLEPAGNSYEQYF	TGTGCCAGCAGCTTGGAACCAGCGGGGAACTCCTACGAGCAGTACTTC	few	TRBJ2-7	TRBD2	TRBV5-6
CASSRDRGTYNEQFF	TGCGCCAGCAGTCGGGACAGGGGGACCTACAATGAGCAGTTCTTC	.	TRBJ2-1	TRBD1	TRBV10-1
CSVEDRRGVTEAFF	TGCAGCGTTGAAGATCGTCGGGGGGTCACTGAAGCTTTCTTT	few	TRBJ1-1	.	TRBV29-1
CASSQNTEAFF	TGTGCCAGCAGCCAAAACACTGAAGCTTTCTTT	.	TRBJ1-1	.	TRBV5-6
CASSPLGLANTGELFF	TGTGCCAGCAGTCCCCTGGGACTAGCGAACACCGGGGAGCTGTTTTTT	.	TRBJ2-2	TRBD2	TRBV6-6
CASSEDRGAGMNTEAFF	TGTGCCAGTAGCGAAGACAGGGGGGCAGGAATGAACACTGAAGCTTTCTTT	.	TRBJ1-1	TRBD1	TRBV19
CASSPTSGGGTDTQYF	TGTGCCAGCAGTCCTACTAGCGGGGGGGGCACAGATACGCAGTATTTT	.	TRBJ2-3	TRBD2	TRBV7-3
CASSQDSRGRYNQPQHF	TGTGCCAGCAGCCAAGATTCCAGGGGCCGTTACAATCAGCCCCAGCATTTT	.	TRBJ1-5	.	TRBV4-2
CASSLGGTDNEKLFF	TGTGCCAGCAGCTTGGGCGGGACAGATAATGAAAAACTGTTTTTT	.	TRBJ1-4	TRBD1	TRBV5-5
CASSPSILGAFYNEQFF	TGTGCCAGCAGTCCATCAATTTTAGGGGCTTTTTACAATGAGCAGTTCTTC	.	TRBJ2-1	.	TRBV27
CASSDQAADQPQHF	TGTGCCAGCAGCGACCAGGCAGCCGATCAGCCCCAGCATTTT	few	TRBJ1-5	.	TRBV5-5
CASSLDRSYGYTF	TGTGCCAGCAGTCTGGACAGGTCCTATGGCTACACCTTC	few	TRBJ1-2	TRBD1	TRBV27
CASSLTSGGHYEQYF	TGCGCCAGCAGCTTAACTAGCGGGGGGCACTACGAGCAGTACTTC	.	TRBJ2-7	TRBD2	TRBV5-1
CASSKVGTGGQVNEQFF	TGTGCCAGCAGCAAAGTGGGGACGGGAGGGCAGGTCAATGAGCAGTTCTTC	.	TRBJ2-1	.	TRBV21-1
CASSATGQGPKFEAFF	TGTGCCAGCAGTGCCACGGGACAGGGACCAAAATTTGAAGCTTTCTTT	.	TRBJ1-1	TRBD1	TRBV2
CAWRTTGQLLSNQPQHF	TGTGCCTGGAGAACTACCGGACAGTTACTTAGCAATCAGCCCCAGCATTTT	once	TRBJ1-5	.	TRBV30
CASSWTRTGYNIQYF	TGTGCCAGCAGCTGGACCAGGACAGGGTACAACATTCAGTACTTC	once	TRBJ2-4	TRBD1	TRBV5-4
CASSFRVDTGELFF	TGTGCCAGCAGCTTTCGCGTCGACACCGGGGAGCTGTTTTTT	few	TRBJ2-2	.	TRBV5-4
CASSSYSNQPQHF	TGTGCCAGCAGCTCGTATAGCAATCAGCCCCAGCATTTT	.	TRBJ1-5	.	TRBV7-2
CTSSHRGCNQPQHF	TGCACCAGCAGCCACAGGGGGTGCAATCAGCCCCAGCATTTT	.	TRBJ1-5	.	TRBV1
CASSAGLSTYEQYF	TGTGCCAGCAGTGCCGGACTGTCGACCTACGAGCAGTACTTC	few	TRBJ2-7	.	TRBV6-5
CASSAWGSEGEQYF	TGTGCCAGCAGCGCCTGGGGTAGCGAAGGTGAGCAGTACTTC	.	TRBJ2-7	.	TRBV9
CASSEFTGRLSEAFF	TGTGCCAGCAGTGAATTCACAGGGAGATTGTCTGAAGCTTTCTTT	once	TRBJ1-1	.	TRBV25-1
CASSDFRDEQYF	TGTGCCAGCAGTGACTTCAGGGACGAGCAGTACTTC	.	TRBJ2-7	.	TRBV2
CASTRGLAGRGELFF	TGTGCCAGCACCCGCGGGCTAGCGGGAAGGGGGGAGCTGTTTTTT	.	TRBJ2-2	TRBD2	TRBV6-6